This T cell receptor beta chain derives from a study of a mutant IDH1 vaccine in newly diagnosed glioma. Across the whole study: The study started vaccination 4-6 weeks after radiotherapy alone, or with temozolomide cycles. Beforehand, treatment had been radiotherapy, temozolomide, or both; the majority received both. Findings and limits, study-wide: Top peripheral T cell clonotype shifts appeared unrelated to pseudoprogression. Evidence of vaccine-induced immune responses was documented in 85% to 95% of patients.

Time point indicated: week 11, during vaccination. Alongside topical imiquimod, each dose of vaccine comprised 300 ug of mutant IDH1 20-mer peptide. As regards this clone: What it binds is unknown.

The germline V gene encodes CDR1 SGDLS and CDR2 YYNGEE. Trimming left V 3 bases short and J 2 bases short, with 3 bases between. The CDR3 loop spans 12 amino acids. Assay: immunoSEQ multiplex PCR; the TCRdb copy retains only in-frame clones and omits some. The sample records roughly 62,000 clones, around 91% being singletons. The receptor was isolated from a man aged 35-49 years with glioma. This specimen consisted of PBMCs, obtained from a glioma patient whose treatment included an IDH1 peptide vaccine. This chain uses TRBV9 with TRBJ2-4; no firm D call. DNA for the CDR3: TGTGCCAGCAGCGGCCCCAAAAACATTCAGTACTTC. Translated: CASSGPKNIQYF.